Each of the 18 T cell receptor beta chains below was sequenced from the same sample in a study. One entry per CDR3 protein results from TCRdb running MiXCR on the RT-PCR reads. The sample includes about 6,500 distinct CDR3 sequences, about 89% seen only once; the top ten take 6.5% to 9%. The sequencing input was memory CD4+ T cells from blood. These TCRs come from a female donor in good health, serving as a healthy control.

As regards this clonotype: This beta chain was picked up by a library intended for alpha chains and is off target, so its count carries little meaning. The rearrangement links TRBV29-1 to TRBJ2-7, with TRBD1 matching over 8 bases. Germline-derived CDR1 and CDR2 are SQVTM and ANQGSEA. V dropped 3 bases and J dropped 2; count of bases not matched to a gene: 6. This CDR3 comprises 14 residues. The DNA for the CDR3 is TGCAGCGTTGAGCGAGGACAGGGAACCTACGAGCAGTACTTC. This translates into CSVERGQGTYEQYF.

On this clonotype itself: This beta chain was picked up by a library intended for alpha chains and is off target, so its count carries little meaning. CDR3 residues: CSARVGGNQPQHF. The DNA for the CDR3 is TGCAGTGCTAGAGTCGGGGGCAATCAGCCCCAGCATTTT. This rearrangement joins TRBV20-1 to TRBJ1-5; the D is unclear. The ends were cut back, 1 base at V and 2 bases at J, with 6 bases in the middle. Germline-derived CDR1 and CDR2 are DFQATT and SNEGSKA (reference sequence). The CDR3 consists of 13 residues.

Turning to this clonotype: Found in a library prepared for alpha chains, this beta chain is an off-target read, and its abundance has little meaning. The chain carries TRBV6-1 and TRBJ1-2; D unclear. Trimming shortened V by 6 bases and J by 7 bases, and 15 bases separated the two germline ends. This CDR3 is 13 amino acids long. The germline CDR1 and CDR2 sequences are MNHNS and SASEGT. This CDR3 is CASSQGSRPGYTF. As DNA, the CDR3 is TGTGCCAGCAGCCAAGGGTCCCGGCCTGGCTACACCTTC.

About this clonotype: Within a library made for alpha chains, this beta chain is off target, and its count is uninformative. CDR3 in DNA: TGCAGTGCTAGGTTATGGACTAGCGGGAGAAACGAGCAGTACTTC. Protein product: CSARLWTSGRNEQYF. The chain couples TRBV20-1 to TRBJ2-7; 13 bases line up with TRBD2. The V gene's germline CDR1 is DFQATT and CDR2 SNEGSKA (reference sequence). This CDR3 region has 15 residues. V dropped 3 bases and J dropped 5; count of bases not matched to a gene: 7.

Notes on this clonotype: With the library built for alpha chains, this beta chain is off target and its frequency is not meaningful. The V call is TRBV20-1, the J call TRBJ1-2, with 8 positions matching TRBD1. The CDR3 loop spans 13 amino acids. Germline values: CDR1 DFQATT, CDR2 SNEGSKA (reference sequence). With V trimmed by 5 bases and J by 8 bases, 10 bases remained unmatched. The CDR3 nucleotides read TGCAGTGCTTTGACCCAGGGGGCGAGAGGCTACACCTTC. It specifies CSALTQGARGYTF.

A remark on this clonotype: This beta chain is an unintended read in a library built for alpha chains; its size means little. The rearrangement links TRBV7-6 to TRBJ2-1; the match to TRBD2 covers 14 bases. CDR1 is SGHVS, CDR2 FNYEAQ, per germline. There are 15 residues in the CDR3. The V segment lost 4 bases and the J segment 6 bases; nucleotides outside the gene matches: 2. CDR3 nucleotides: TGTGCCAGCAGCTCGGGACTAGCGGGAGCCAATGAGCAGTTCTTC. This codes for CASSSGLAGANEQFF.

In this sample, this clonotype turned up once. Within a library made for alpha chains, this beta chain is off target, and its count is uninformative. J is TRBJ2-5 and V is TRBV7-2; D gene unclear. Per the germline V gene, CDR1 is SGHTA and CDR2 is FQGNSA. Trimming shortened V by 5 bases and J by 5 bases, and 9 bases separated the two germline ends. The CDR3 sequence is 12 residues long. CDR3 amino acids: CASSPVGETQYF. In DNA form, the CDR3 reads TGTGCCAGCAGCCCGGTGGGGGAGACCCAGTACTTC.

On this clonotype: The library was prepared for alpha chains; this beta chain is a stray read, so its frequency means little. The chain is built from TRBV5-1 and TRBJ2-2; 7 bases are a match to TRBD1. Germline CDR1 is SGHRS and CDR2 is YFSETQ. The CDR3 runs to 14 residues. The J segment lost 0 bases and the V segment lost 6 bases, leaving 2 bases of the junction unmatched. For the CDR3, the DNA is TGCGCCAGCAAGGACAGGACGAACACCGGGGAGCTGTTTTTT. This translates into CASKDRTNTGELFF.

Comment on this clonotype: This beta chain lies outside the target of a library built for alpha chains; its clone size means little. This chain joins TRBV29-1 and TRBJ2-7; no reliable D call. The ends were cut back, 3 bases at V and 9 bases at J, with 9 bases in the middle. The germline CDR1 and CDR2 sequences are SQVTM and ANQGSEA. The CDR3 spans 10 residues. CDR3 region: CSVDQAGQYF. The CDR3 DNA follows: TGCAGCGTTGACCAGGCCGGGCAGTACTTC.

Of note for this clonotype: Being off target in a library aimed at alpha chains, this beta chain has a size of little meaning. V is TRBV7-8 and J is TRBJ2-2; D unresolved. The CDR3 runs 18 residues. Trimming stripped 2 bases from V and 4 bases from J, with 20 bases between. Germline V gene lookup returns CDR1 SGHVS and CDR2 FQNEAQ. The CDR3 is CASSLHDMTFIVTGELFF. The CDR3 bases are TGTGCCAGCAGCTTACACGACATGACGTTTATAGTCACCGGGGAGCTGTTTTTT.

Regarding this clonotype: Little can be read into the size of this beta chain, an off-target read in a library designed for alpha chains. This chain connects TRBV5-1 to TRBJ1-6; maybe TRBD1 (5 bases). V lost 1 base to trimming and J lost 7 bases, with 15 bases between them. The CDR3 has 16 amino acids. Germline V lookup: CDR1 SGHRS, CDR2 YFSETQ. CDR3 DNA sequence: TGCGCCAGCAGCTTGAGGTCGGGGCAGAGCAATTCACCCCTCCACTTT. Protein product: CASSLRSGQSNSPLHF.

On this clonotype itself: A library made for alpha chains picked up this beta chain off target, so its size means little. CDR3 nucleotides: TGTGCCAGCAGTTTAAGGGTGACTAGCGGCTACAATGAGCAGTTCTTC. It encodes CASSLRVTSGYNEQFF. This chain joins TRBV12-3 or TRBV12-4 and TRBJ2-1, with 9 nucleotides matching TRBD2. With 2 bases clipped from V and 3 bases from J, the junction kept 5 bases outside the gene matches. This CDR3 contains 16 residues.

Concerning this clonotype itself: This beta chain lies outside the target of a library built for alpha chains; its clone size means little. V gene TRBV6-5 combines with J gene TRBJ2-1; D is unresolved. The CDR3 has 15 residues. Germline V CDR1 and CDR2: MNHEY, SVGAGI. V was cut by 3 bases and J by 3 bases, with 12 bases left in between. CDR3 residues: CASSYGVLGYNEQFF. CDR3 sequence (DNA): TGTGCCAGCAGTTATGGGGTTTTGGGCTACAATGAGCAGTTCTTC.

For this clonotype: Little can be read into the size of this beta chain, an off-target read in a library designed for alpha chains. V is TRBV5-1 and J is TRBJ1-2; D is ambiguous. The CDR3 has 13 amino acids. The V end was cut by 0 bases, the J end by 0 bases, with 3 bases between. From germline, CDR1 is SGHRS and CDR2 YFSETQ. In DNA form, the CDR3 reads TGCGCCAGCAGCTTGGTACCTAACTATGGCTACACCTTC. Translation: CASSLVPNYGYTF.

A single count supports this clonotype. Because the library targeted alpha chains, this beta chain is an off-target read whose size means little. The chain joins TRBV6-5 to TRBJ2-1; D unresolved. Looked up from germline, CDR1 is MNHEY and CDR2 is SVGAGI. V shed 3 bases and J shed 12 bases, with 15 bases lying between them. This CDR3 has 13 amino acids. This CDR3 is CASSYNRAAGQFF. The DNA of the CDR3 is TGTGCCAGCAGTTATAATAGGGCTGCCGGGCAGTTCTTC.

Worth noting for this clonotype: Little can be read into the size of this beta chain, an off-target read in a library designed for alpha chains. This chain joins TRBV7-2 and TRBJ1-2; TRBD1 is a possible D gene (6 bases). Germline V gene sequence: CDR1 SGHTA, CDR2 FQGNSA. This CDR3 comprises 15 residues. V was clipped by 1 base and J by 2 bases, with 11 bases between them. CDR3 region: CASSLEGGINYGYTF. CDR3 bases: TGTGCCAGCAGCTTAGAAGGGGGGATCAACTATGGCTACACCTTC.

In regard to this clonotype: A library made for alpha chains picked up this beta chain off target, so its size means little. This chain links TRBV10-2 with TRBJ1-5, with D unclear. Germline CDR1 reads WSHSY; CDR2 reads SAAADI. V dropped 5 bases and J dropped 3 bases, with 17 bases sitting between them. The CDR3 is 16 amino acids. In DNA, the CDR3 is TGCGCCAGCAGTCAACAATCTCAGTTATCCAATCAGCCCCAGCATTTT. Translation: CASSQQSQLSNQPQHF.

Concerning this clonotype: This beta chain represents an off-target read in a library built for alpha chains; its size is of limited meaning. The rearrangement uses TRBV3-1 and TRBJ1-1, with D tentatively TRBD1 (6 bases). The germline CDR1 and CDR2 sequences are LGHDT and YNNKEL (reference sequence). The CDR3 runs to 13 residues. The ends were cut back, 5 bases at V and 2 bases at J, with 9 bases in the middle. The CDR3 loop reads CASSGQRNTEAFF. CDR3 DNA sequence: TGTGCCAGCAGCGGACAGAGAAACACTGAAGCTTTCTTT.